Sequencing of this T cell receptor beta chain was carried out in a study of cytomegalovirus exposure and HLA in healthy donors. Study conclusions and caveats: Prior analysis indicated that the majority of TCR beta V segments exhibited productivity approximately 90% or approximately 30% of the time. Researchers counted around 180 TCR beta chains as cytomegalovirus-associated. Further analysis, carried out later, found HLA-associated TCR beta chains more clonally expanded than equally common other chains.

Both 60 Vbeta primers and 13 Jbeta primers went into the PCR. Assay: immunoSEQ multiplex PCR; the TCRdb copy retains only in-frame clones and omits some. The sample yields 90,000 to 120,000 clones, roughly 82% seen once. This clone was observed a handful of times. Its antigen remains unknown. This CDR3 is built from 14 residues. The germline CDR1 and CDR2 sequences are MRHNA and SNTAGT. V shed 3 bases and J shed 8 bases, with 16 bases lying between them. What was sequenced was PBMCs. This chain joins TRBV6-4 and TRBJ1-2, with D possibly TRBD1 on 5 matching bases. The sequence derives from a young man in good health and CMV-seropositive. CDR3 sequence: CASSETGLTSGYTF. The DNA for the CDR3 is TGTGCCAGCAGTGAAACAGGCCTTACTTCGGGCTACACCTTC.